There are many counts of the clone carrying this T cell receptor beta chain. Its antigen is undetermined. The sample's time point: newly diagnosed GD, antithyroid drugs for less than 3 months. The TCR library used RNA extracted from PBMCs. This entry comes from a study of regulatory T cells in long-lasting Graves disease. Study in general: Duration of antithyroid drug therapy among newly diagnosed Graves' patients was under 3 months. Notes on the study in general: Persistent patients shared more public clonotypes (approximately 2,700) than newly diagnosed patients (about 1,000). TRBV28, TRBJ1-2 and TRBJ2-5 were segments that persistent disease favored.

Arm-PCR with iRepertoire HTBI primers amplified the CDR3 regions for these TCR beta libraries. TCRdb re-called the multiplex PCR reads through MiXCR, storing one row per CDR3 protein. The sample lists 400,000 to 500,000 distinct CDR3 sequences; approximately 16% were seen once. From germline, CDR1 is DFQATT and CDR2 SNEGSKA (reference sequence). This CDR3 has 13 amino acids. These data were also filed under a second study, of T cells in Graves' hyperthyroidism and ophthalmopathy. From that second work: A first-round RT-PCR of the TCR CDR3 used the HTBI primer set.

The material sequenced was peripheral blood mononuclear cells (PBMCs), taken at new diagnosis, from a patient treated with antithyroid drugs. This sequence joins TRBV20-1 and TRBJ2-7; D is perhaps TRBD1 (6 bases). The sequence derives from a woman in her thirties or forties with Graves disease. CDR3 nucleotide sequence: TGCAGCGTCCCCGGACAGCGAACCTACGAGCAGTACTTC. Protein sequence: CSVPGQRTYEQYF.